This paragraph reports one TCR beta chain. In germline, CDR1 is LGHNA, CDR2 YNFKEQ. The CDR3 length is 15 residues. Trimming pared 0 bases from V and 0 bases from J, leaving 6 bases between. This sample was included in a study of control samples from healthy donors and cancer patients. Assay used: immunoSEQ multiplex PCR; TCRdb lists only in-frame clones, some missing. The sample shows 88,000 or so clones, roughly 93% of them seen only once. Sample: blood. The clonotype originates from a woman under 30 in good health. The chain uses TRBV4-2 and TRBJ1-5; unclear D gene. CDR3 DNA sequence: TGTGCCAGCAGCCAAGAAGGAGGTAGCAATCAGCCCCAGCATTTT. This encodes CASSQEGGSNQPQHF.